The 24 T cell receptor beta chains reported below all come from one sample, sequenced in a study of T cells in Graves' hyperthyroidism and ophthalmopathy. Amplification targeted TCR beta CDR3 regions from RNA transcripts. The HTBI set primed first-round TCR CDR3 RT-PCR. TCRdb re-called the multiplex PCR reads with MiXCR, one entry per CDR3 protein. Of approximately 610,000 distinct CDR3 sequences in the sample, 15% to 20% were seen once. The sequenced material came from blood. Source of these receptors: a woman aged 18-29 years with Graves' hyperthyroidism.

This clonotype was recorded a few times. The chain carries TRBV6-1 and TRBJ1-5; 7 bases line up with TRBD1. This CDR3 is 17 amino acids long. CDR1 is MNHNS, CDR2 SASEGT, per germline. With 6 bases clipped from V and 0 bases from J, the junction kept 11 bases outside the gene matches. CDR3 in DNA: TGTGCCAGCAGGCCCAGGGGGGGCAGGTATAGCAATCAGCCCCAGCATTTT. Amino acid sequence: CASRPRGGRYSNQPQHF.

The genes are TRBV27 and TRBJ2-3; the D is unclear. V was clipped by 0 bases and J by 1 base, with 11 bases between them. CDR1 and CDR2 (germline): MNHEY, SMNVEV (reference sequence). The CDR3 sequence is 16 residues long. CDR3: CASSLSPVRRTDTQYF. The CDR3 bases are TGTGCCAGCAGTTTATCCCCCGTGCGCCGCACAGATACGCAGTATTTT.

This clonotype has more than one count but fewer than ten. Possible read error: a much larger clone is one base away. The chain links TRBV20-1 to TRBJ1-4; D is undetermined. The CDR3 runs to 10 residues. Germline V gene lookup returns CDR1 DFQATT and CDR2 SNEGSKA (reference sequence). This chain's CDR3 is CGAYNEKLFF. The CDR3 bases are TGCGGTGCTTATAATGAAAAACTGTTTTTT.

The chain combines TRBV9 with TRBJ1-5; no clear D gene. CDR3 size: 15 residues. The V and J ends lost 3 bases and 5 bases respectively, with 15 bases between them. CDR1 and CDR2 from the germline V gene are SGDLS and YYNGEE. The DNA for the CDR3 is TGTGCCAGCAGCGCCGGGGTCGGGAGCTATCAGCCCCAGCATTTT. As protein: CASSAGVGSYQPQHF. Combining the CDR3 with reference TRBV9 and TRBJ1-5 gives the whole variable domain DSGVTQTPKHLITATGQRVTLRCSPRSGDLSVYWYQQSLDQGLQFLIQYYNGEERAKGNILERFSAQQFPDLHSELNLSSLELGDSALYFCASSAGVGSYQPQHFGDGTRLSIL.

This chain links TRBV7-9 with TRBJ2-2, with a tentative D call TRBD2 (6 bases). Germline V lookup: CDR1 SEHNR, CDR2 FQNEAQ (reference sequence). The length of the CDR3 is 14 residues. V was pared by 5 bases and J by 7 bases, with 14 bases between. As DNA, the CDR3 is TGTGCCAGCAGCCCAACTAGCTCCGGCGGGGAGCTGTTTTTT. Translated, it gives CASSPTSSGGELFF. The entire variable domain, with the rest obtained from reference TRBV7-9 and TRBJ2-2, is as follows: DTGVSQNPRHKITKRGQNVTFRCDPISEHNRLYWYRQTLGQGPEFLTYFQNEAQLEKSRLLSDRFSAERPKGSFSTLEIQRTEQGDSAMYLCASSPTSSGGELFFGEGSRLTVL.

This clonotype has ten or more counts. The V and J genes are TRBV12-3 or TRBV12-4 and TRBJ2-7; D remains unclear. The CDR3 runs 12 residues. V gave up 5 bases and J gave up 9 bases, with 14 bases separating them. CDR3 loop: CASSGGVSGQYF. The CDR3 DNA is TGTGCCAGCAGTGGCGGAGTGTCTGGGCAGTACTTC.

This clonotype was seen only a few times. This sequence joins TRBV6-6 and TRBJ2-5; 7 nucleotides agree with TRBD2. V shed 0 bases and J 6 bases; nucleotides not matched to a gene: 4. Germline CDR1 reads MNHNY; CDR2 reads SVGAGI (reference sequence). This CDR3 comprises 14 residues. CDR3 nucleotides: TGTGCCAGCAGTTACTCGGGCGGGAGAAAGACCCAGTACTTC. It specifies CASSYSGGRKTQYF.

This clonotype was counted many times. The chain recombines TRBV18 with TRBJ2-7, with 10 bases aligning to TRBD2. Trimming at V came to 1 base and at J to 6 bases, leaving 6 bases not matched to a gene. Germline-derived CDR1 and CDR2 are KGHSH and LQKENI. The CDR3 is 15 residues long. CDR3 DNA sequence: TGTGCCAGCTCACCACGGCTAGCGGGAGTCGGCGAGCAGTACTTC. Its protein is CASSPRLAGVGEQYF.

This clonotype was recorded at least ten times. CDR3: CSAPRTGRQETQYF. The CDR3 DNA reads as TGCAGTGCCCCGAGGACAGGGAGACAAGAGACCCAGTACTTC. V usage is TRBV20-1 and J usage is TRBJ2-5; 8 nucleotides agree with TRBD1. The CDR3 consists of 14 residues. J lost 2 bases, V lost 6 bases, and 8 bases had no gene match. The germline V gene encodes CDR1 DFQATT and CDR2 SNEGSKA (reference sequence).

This clonotype has only a few counts. The chain couples TRBV27 to TRBJ1-6, with D perhaps TRBD1 (6 bases). This CDR3 has 18 residues. Germline V gene data show CDR1 as MNHEY and CDR2 as SMNVEV (reference sequence). Trimming removed 2 bases at V and 0 bases at J, with 14 bases between. The CDR3: CASSLKGVQGSYNSPLHF. The CDR3 region has the DNA TGTGCCAGCAGTTTAAAGGGGGTACAGGGCTCCTATAATTCACCCCTCCACTTT.

This clonotype was detected ten times or more. This sequence joins TRBV15 and TRBJ1-6; 7 nucleotides align to TRBD1. Germline CDR1 is LNHNV and CDR2 is YYDKDF (reference sequence). The CDR3 has 15 amino acids. V trimming: 1 base; J trimming: 8 bases; junction bases outside the gene matches: 5. For the CDR3, the DNA is TGTGCCACCAGCAGAGCGAGACAGGGCGATTCACCCCTCCACTTT. Protein: CATSRARQGDSPLHF.

This clonotype was counted at least ten times. The chain is built from TRBV20-1 and TRBJ2-3, with D perhaps TRBD2 (6 bases). Trimming left V 3 bases short and J 2 bases short, with 15 bases between. Germline V gene sequence: CDR1 DFQATT, CDR2 SNEGSKA (reference sequence). The CDR3 is 15 residues long. DNA for the CDR3: TGCAGTGCTAGTAGAACGGGAGTGGACACAGATACGCAGTATTTT. Translation: CSASRTGVDTDTQYF.

The chain couples TRBV30 to TRBJ1-5; D is undetermined. Germline V gene lookup returns CDR1 GTSNPN and CDR2 SVGIG (reference sequence). Trimming shortened V by 1 base and J by 1 base, and 2 bases separated the two germline ends. CDR3 length equals 12 residues. CDR3 protein: CAWSGSNQPQHF. Here the CDR3 DNA reads TGTGCCTGGAGTGGGAGCAATCAGCCCCAGCATTTT.

Regarding this clonotype: At one end, the junction sequence differs from germline, possibly due to a read error. The chain uses TRBV5-1 and TRBJ2-4, with 7 bases identical to TRBD2. The CDR3 loop spans 18 amino acids. Germline V lookup: CDR1 SGHRS, CDR2 YFSETQ. CDR3 amino acids: CASSLGLAVALAKNIQYF. The CDR3 nucleotides are TGTGCCAGCAGCTTGGGGCTAGCGGTAGCCCTAGCCAAAAACATTCAGTACTTC.

In its sample, this clonotype was seen many times. CDR3 nucleotide sequence: TGTGCCAGCAGTTCCGGGGGACAGGGAGTAGAGGAAAAACTGTTTTTT. Residues: CASSSGGQGVEEKLFF. J is TRBJ1-4 and V is TRBV28, with 9 positions matching TRBD1. The CDR3 is made up of 16 amino acids. Trimming removed 4 bases from V and 8 bases from J; junction bases left unmatched: 11. The V gene's germline CDR1 is MDHEN and CDR2 SYDVKM.

V usage is TRBV5-5 and J usage is TRBJ2-3; 8 bases match TRBD1. The junction had 8 bases not matched to a gene; V was cut back by 5 bases and J by 3 bases. The CDR3 extends over 15 amino acids. Germline CDR1 and CDR2: SGHKS and YYEKEE (reference sequence). Here the CDR3 DNA reads TGTGCCAGCAGTAAATCAGGGGGCGGAACAGATACGCAGTATTTT. Its translation is CASSKSGGGTDTQYF.

This clonotype appeared many times. V is TRBV6-2 or TRBV6-3 and J is TRBJ2-7; the match to TRBD2 covers 7 bases. Germline V CDR1 and CDR2: MNHEY, SVGEGT. Trimming removed 2 bases from V and 6 bases from J; junction bases left unmatched: 16. The CDR3 has 17 amino acids. This CDR3 reads CASSYLALRGGYSEQYF. In nucleotides, the CDR3 is TGTGCCAGCAGTTACCTCGCCCTACGCGGGGGTTATTCCGAGCAGTACTTC.

This clonotype was seen repeatedly, ten times or more. The chain uses TRBV20-1 and TRBJ2-1; perhaps TRBD1 as D (6 bases). Germline V CDR1 and CDR2: DFQATT, SNEGSKA (reference sequence). V lost 5 bases and J 4 bases, leaving 15 bases between the germline ends. The CDR3 is made up of 14 amino acids. The chain's CDR3 is CSAFTGTLYNEQFF. In DNA form, the CDR3 reads TGCAGTGCTTTCACCGGGACACTATACAATGAGCAGTTCTTC.

This clonotype has only a few counts. The chain combines TRBV19 with TRBJ2-2, with D possibly being TRBD1 (7 bases). V shed 2 bases and J shed 1 base, with 17 bases lying between them. The CDR3 is 18 amino acids. Germline-derived CDR1 and CDR2 are LNHDA and SQIVND (reference sequence). The CDR3 reads CASSIRRGWTGNTGELFF. CDR3 in DNA: TGTGCCAGTAGTATACGCCGGGGGTGGACAGGGAACACCGGGGAGCTGTTTTTT. The full variable domain, its missing parts supplied by reference TRBV19 and TRBJ2-2, is DGGITQSPKYLFRKEGQNVTLSCEQNLNHDAMYWYRQDPGQGLRLIYYSQIVNDFQKGDIAEGYSVSREKKESFPLTVTSAQKNPTAFYLCASSIRRGWTGNTGELFFGEGSRLTVL.

The chain is built from TRBV9 and TRBJ1-2, with 10 positions matching TRBD1. The CDR3 has 16 amino acids. CDR1 SGDLS and CDR2 YYNGEE come from the germline V gene. The V and J ends lost 3 bases and 4 bases, in that order; junction bases with no gene match: 9. CDR3 nucleotides: TGTGCCAGCAGCGCCCACCCGGGACAGGGGCTCTATGGCTACACCTTC. Protein sequence: CASSAHPGQGLYGYTF. The full variable domain, in which reference TRBV9 and TRBJ1-2 provide the parts outside the CDR3, is DSGVTQTPKHLITATGQRVTLRCSPRSGDLSVYWYQQSLDQGLQFLIQYYNGEERAKGNILERFSAQQFPDLHSELNLSSLELGDSALYFCASSAHPGQGLYGYTFGSGTRLTVV.

CDR3 coding DNA: TGTGCCAGCAGTCCAGTCTCTGGAAACACCATATATTTT. It is translated as CASSPVSGNTIYF. This chain uses TRBV27 with TRBJ1-3; D remains ambiguous. V was trimmed by 5 bases and J by 0 bases, leaving 5 bases between them. CDR3 length: 13 amino acids. Germline CDR1 is MNHEY and CDR2 is SMNVEV (reference sequence).

This clonotype appeared a few times. V and J are TRBV12-3 or TRBV12-4 and TRBJ2-5, with 9 nucleotides matching TRBD2. The CDR3 has 14 amino acids. V was clipped by 5 bases and J by 7 bases; unmatched bases: 8. In nucleotides, the CDR3 is TGTGCCAGCAGTCCTCGAGGACTAGCGTCGACCCAGTACTTC. This encodes CASSPRGLASTQYF.

This clonotype occurred a few times. The chain joins TRBV7-9 to TRBJ1-1; a weak D match, TRBD1 (6 bases). V lost 0 bases and J 5 bases, leaving 13 bases between the germline ends. The CDR3 has 15 amino acids. Germline V lookup: CDR1 SEHNR, CDR2 FQNEAQ (reference sequence). The CDR3 coding sequence is TGTGCCAGCAGCTTAGCCCCAGGGGCACATACTGAAGCTTTCTTT. Its translation is CASSLAPGAHTEAFF.

V usage is TRBV5-1 and J usage is TRBJ2-1; 9 nucleotides agree with TRBD2. Germline assignment: CDR1 SGHRS and CDR2 YFSETQ. This CDR3 spans 11 amino acids. Germline trimming cut 4 bases from V and 12 bases from J; bases unmatched to any gene: 2. CDR3 protein: CASSPGLAQFF. In DNA, the CDR3 is TGCGCCAGCAGCCCGGGACTAGCGCAGTTCTTC.